Here is one T cell receptor (beta chain) with its context. The antigen is undetermined. These data originate in a study of T cells in Graves' hyperthyroidism and ophthalmopathy. Broader study findings: Most clonotypes expanded in thyroid above 0.001 were likewise present in blood. A model built on 13 V-J features separated ophthalmopathy from stable hyperthyroidism.

V was trimmed by 0 bases and J by 7 bases, leaving 19 bases between them. The CDR3 extends over 16 amino acids. Germline V gives CDR1 LGHDT, CDR2 YNNKEL (reference sequence). Graves' hyperthyroidism showing no ophthalmopathy progression within 18 months was considered stable. There were TCR beta CDR3 regions amplified from RNA transcripts. A first-round RT-PCR of the TCR CDR3 used the HTBI primer set. TCRdb re-called the multiplex PCR reads through MiXCR, storing one row per CDR3 protein. The table includes roughly 740,000 distinct CDR3 sequences, about 17% detected once. This sequence joins TRBV3-1 and TRBJ2-7, with D maybe TRBD1 (5 bases). This receptor was taken from a man aged 18 to 35 with Graves' hyperthyroidism. The sequencing input was blood. The CDR3 DNA sequence: TGTGCCAGCAGCCAAGATTGGGGCAGCCGTGAGTGGGAGCAGTACTTC. This codes for CASSQDWGSREWEQYF.